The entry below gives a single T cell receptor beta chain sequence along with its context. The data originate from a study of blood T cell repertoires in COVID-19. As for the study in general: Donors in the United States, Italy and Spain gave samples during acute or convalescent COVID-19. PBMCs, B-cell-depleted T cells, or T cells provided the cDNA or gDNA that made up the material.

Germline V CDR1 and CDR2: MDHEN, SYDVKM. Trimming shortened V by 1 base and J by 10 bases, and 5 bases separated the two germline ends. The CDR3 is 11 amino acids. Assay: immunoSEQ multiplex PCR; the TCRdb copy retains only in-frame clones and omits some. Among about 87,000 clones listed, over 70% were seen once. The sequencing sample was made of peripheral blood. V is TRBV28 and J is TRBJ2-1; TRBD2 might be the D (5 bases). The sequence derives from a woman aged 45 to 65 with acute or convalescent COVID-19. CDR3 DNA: TGTGCCAGCAGTTTATCGGGGGAGCAGTTCTTC. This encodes CASSLSGEQFF.